This TCR beta chain was observed in a study of T cell repertoires and Cas9 in healthy adults. For the study at large: SpCas9-reactive CD4 and CD8 T cells were characterized for potency, cytotoxicity and lineage. Study-level points and caveats: Reportedly, SpCas9-reactive effector T cell proliferation and function were mitigated by SpCas9-reactive Tregs in vitro.

The data were produced by immunoSEQ multiplex PCR, yet TCRdb's version contains in-frame clones alone and is incomplete. The data hold tens of thousands of clones, with about 90% observed a single time. A word on this clone: The antigen remains undetermined.

The junction had 8 bases not matched to a gene; V was cut back by 6 bases and J by 14 bases. The CDR3 is made up of 11 amino acids. CDR1 and CDR2 from the germline V gene are SEHNR and FQNEAQ (reference sequence). The rearrangement uses TRBV7-9 and TRBJ1-2; 8 bases fit TRBD1. This clonotype was sampled from a human donor in good health. Sample: CD4+ effector T cells (CD127+, CD25-, CD137-, CD154-) from PBMCs; culture status not recorded. The CDR3 bases are TGTGCCAGCAGAACCGGGACAGGTGTAACCTTC. This encodes CASRTGTGVTF.